The rows below give T cell receptor beta chains drawn from one sample of a study of T cell responses to AZD1222 COVID-19 vaccine. Profiled with immunoSEQ multiplex PCR; TCRdb holds only in-frame clones, not every one. Among roughly 160,000 clones, roughly nine tenths were seen once, and the ten largest hold approximately 1.4%. The source material was peripheral blood, sampled on day 0 of AZD1222 vaccination. These receptors all come from an adult in good health. Both conserved end residues are part of each CDR3. The order of the fields is V gene, J gene, clone size, D gene, CDR3 protein, CDR3 DNA. D genes are given only for firm matches. Part of the rows lack a size; the others show once, few, many or a class for expanded clones.

TRBV5-6	TRBJ2-2	NA	NA	CASSLAGLWDTGELFF	TGTGCCAGCAGCTTGGCTGGGTTATGGGACACCGGGGAGCTGTTTTTT
TRBV27	TRBJ1-3	NA	TRBD1	CARNPRGDRGLGNTIYF	TGTGCCAGGAACCCTCGAGGGGACAGGGGTTTAGGAAACACCATATATTTT
TRBV6-5	TRBJ2-7	NA	TRBD1	CASSYARDSYYEQYF	TGTGCCAGCAGTTACGCTAGGGACAGTTACTACGAGCAGTACTTC
TRBV3-1/TRBV3-2	TRBJ1-2	NA	NA	CASSQLGLNYGYTF	TGTGCCAGCAGCCAATTAGGACTGAACTATGGCTACACCTTC
TRBV19	TRBJ1-6	NA	NA	CASSMGDEGSYNSPLHF	TGTGCCAGTAGTATGGGGGACGAAGGATCCTATAATTCACCCCTCCACTTT
TRBV6-1	TRBJ1-4	few	TRBD1	CASSDVTGWEKLFF	TGTGCCAGCAGTGACGTGACAGGGTGGGAAAAACTGTTTTTT
TRBV14	TRBJ1-1	once	TRBD1	CASSYYRGNTEAFF	TGTGCCAGCAGCTACTACAGGGGGAACACTGAAGCTTTCTTT
TRBV5-1	TRBJ2-6	NA	NA	CASSLIPGSSGANVLTF	TGCGCCAGCAGCTTGATTCCTGGCTCCTCTGGGGCCAACGTCCTGACTTTC
TRBV6-2/TRBV6-3	TRBJ1-6	NA	TRBD1	CASSQPGQGSSPLHF	TGTGCCAGCAGCCAACCCGGACAGGGAAGTTCACCCCTCCACTTT
TRBV4-2	TRBJ1-2	NA	NA	CASSQGVQSYGYTF	TGTGCCAGCAGCCAAGGGGTCCAGAGCTATGGCTACACCTTC
TRBV7-8	TRBJ1-2	NA	TRBD1	CASSSNPGTGFNYGYTF	TGTGCCAGCAGCTCCAACCCCGGGACAGGCTTTAACTATGGCTACACCTTC
TRBV19	TRBJ1-2	NA	NA	CASSIPTGGGYTF	TGTGCCAGTAGTATCCCCACGGGCGGAGGCTACACCTTC
TRBV28	TRBJ1-5	NA	NA	CASRTTGNINQPQHF	TGTGCCAGCAGGACGACAGGAAACATAAATCAGCCCCAGCATTTT